A selection of T cell receptor beta chains follows, all from one sample in a study of shared clonotypes between healthy human individuals. Measured with immunoSEQ multiplex PCR; TCRdb has only the in-frame clones, and not every one. The table lists 2 million to 3 million clones, approximately 94% of them singletons. The sequencing input was naive CD4+ T cells from PBMCs. The receptor source for this set is a man aged 18 to 29 in good health. Some clones in this sample may be carry-over from other donors' samples. Each CDR3 is given with its conserved first and last residue. Fields, in order: clone size, J gene, CDR3 length, D gene, V gene, CDR3 DNA, CDR3 protein. D genes are given only for firm matches. Clone size appears in some rows only: once, few, many, or a class for an expanded clone.

size: .; J: TRBJ2-1; length: 15; D: .; V: TRBV5-1; DNA: TGCGCCAGCAGCTTCGGGCCAAACTCCTACAATGAGCAGTTCTTC; CDR3: CASSFGPNSYNEQFF
size: .; J: TRBJ2-7; length: 17; D: .; V: TRBV2; DNA: TGTGCCAGCAGTGGGGAACCAGGCAGGGAGACACCCTACGAGCAGTACTTC; CDR3: CASSGEPGRETPYEQYF
size: .; J: TRBJ2-6; length: 16; D: .; V: TRBV7-3; DNA: TGTGCCAGCAGCTTTCAACAGGCCCCTGGGGCCAACGTCCTGACTTTC; CDR3: CASSFQQAPGANVLTF
size: .; J: TRBJ2-7; length: 13; D: .; V: TRBV28; DNA: TGTGCCAGCAGCCGACCCGTTGGGCTCGAGCAGTACTTC; CDR3: CASSRPVGLEQYF
size: .; J: TRBJ1-5; length: 15; D: TRBD1; V: TRBV28; DNA: TGTGCCAGCAGTTTATTACAGGGGAGCAATCAGCCCCAGCATTTT; CDR3: CASSLLQGSNQPQHF
size: .; J: TRBJ1-5; length: 17; D: TRBD1; V: TRBV7-2; DNA: TGTGCCAGCAGCTTTACGGGACAGGGGGCAGTCTGGCAGCCCCAGCATTTT; CDR3: CASSFTGQGAVWQPQHF
size: .; J: TRBJ2-5; length: 16; D: .; V: TRBV5-1; DNA: TGCGCCAGCAGCGACCCTGCGGCAGGCGACCAAGAGACCCAGTACTTC; CDR3: CASSDPAAGDQETQYF
size: .; J: TRBJ2-1; length: 15; D: TRBD2; V: TRBV28; DNA: TGTGCCAGCAGTTCCCCGGGACTACCCGTGAATGAGCAGTTCTTC; CDR3: CASSSPGLPVNEQFF
size: .; J: TRBJ2-1; length: 13; D: TRBD2; V: TRBV9; DNA: TGTGCCAGCAGCGTTCGAGCGGGAACGGGGCAGTTCTTC; CDR3: CASSVRAGTGQFF
size: .; J: TRBJ2-7; length: 15; D: .; V: TRBV5-1; DNA: TGCGCCAGCAGCTTGGCCATGGTCACCGGCTACGAGCAGTACTTC; CDR3: CASSLAMVTGYEQYF
size: .; J: TRBJ1-1; length: 15; D: TRBD1; V: TRBV4-3; DNA: TGCGCCAGCAGCCGGAGGGACAGGGAGGACACTGAAGCTTTCTTT; CDR3: CASSRRDREDTEAFF
size: once; J: TRBJ1-1; length: 14; D: .; V: TRBV18; DNA: TGTGCCAGCTCACCACCAGCAGGGGACACTGAAGCTTTCTTT; CDR3: CASSPPAGDTEAFF
size: once; J: TRBJ2-2; length: 15; D: .; V: TRBV25-1; DNA: TGTGCCAGCAGTGAATACCCCGCTCTTACCGGGGAGCTGTTTTTT; CDR3: CASSEYPALTGELFF
size: .; J: TRBJ2-7; length: 13; D: .; V: TRBV2; DNA: TGTGCCAGCAGAGCCGGGACTGCCTACGAGCAGTACTTC; CDR3: CASRAGTAYEQYF
size: .; J: TRBJ2-3; length: 16; D: .; V: TRBV5-1; DNA: TGCGCCAGCGTGCCTTCTAGCTCCATGAACACAGATACGCAGTATTTT; CDR3: CASVPSSSMNTDTQYF
size: .; J: TRBJ2-7; length: 14; D: TRBD2; V: TRBV2; DNA: TGTGCCAGCAGCGGACTAGCGGGAGTCTACGAGCAGTACTTC; CDR3: CASSGLAGVYEQYF
size: few; J: TRBJ1-2; length: 15; D: .; V: TRBV6-5; DNA: TGTGCCAGCAGTAGACGTGAGGGGCGCAACTATGGCTACACCTTC; CDR3: CASSRREGRNYGYTF
size: .; J: TRBJ2-7; length: 13; D: .; V: TRBV28; DNA: TGTGCCAGCAGTTCCGGGACACTTTACGAGCAGTACTTC; CDR3: CASSSGTLYEQYF
size: .; J: TRBJ2-5; length: 16; D: TRBD1; V: TRBV5-4; DNA: TGTGCCAGCAGCTTGGGTGGGACAGGGGGCGAGACAGCCTTGTACTTC; CDR3: CASSLGGTGGETALYF
size: .; J: TRBJ2-1; length: 15; D: .; V: TRBV28; DNA: TGTGCCAGCAGTTTCGGGGGCGCATCCTACAATGAGCAGTTCTTC; CDR3: CASSFGGASYNEQFF
size: .; J: TRBJ2-5; length: 14; D: .; V: TRBV6-1; DNA: TGTGCCAGCAGTGTAGAGGGACCGCAAGTGACCCAGTACTTC; CDR3: CASSVEGPQVTQYF
size: .; J: TRBJ1-3; length: 14; D: .; V: TRBV11-2; DNA: TGTGCCAGCAGCCTACAGGTCTCTGGAAACACCATATATTTT; CDR3: CASSLQVSGNTIYF
size: .; J: TRBJ2-6; length: 15; D: .; V: TRBV28; DNA: TGTGCCAGCAGTGGATGGGACTCTGGGGCCAACGTCCTGACTTTC; CDR3: CASSGWDSGANVLTF
size: .; J: TRBJ2-1; length: 16; D: .; V: TRBV7-9; DNA: TGTGCCAGCAGCTTAGGGCGGGGGCCCCAGGACAATGAGCAGTTCTTC; CDR3: CASSLGRGPQDNEQFF
size: .; J: TRBJ2-3; length: 15; D: TRBD1; V: TRBV5-1; DNA: TGCGCCAGCAGCTCCGACAGGGCGAGCACAGATACGCAGTATTTT; CDR3: CASSSDRASTDTQYF
size: .; J: TRBJ2-2; length: 16; D: .; V: TRBV5-8; DNA: TGTGCCAGCAGCTTGGGTGCGAAGGTGTACACCGGGGAGCTGTTTTTT; CDR3: CASSLGAKVYTGELFF
size: .; J: TRBJ1-4; length: 16; D: .; V: TRBV19; DNA: TGTGCCAGTAGTCCACGGGACACCGCAACTAATGAAAAACTGTTTTTT; CDR3: CASSPRDTATNEKLFF
size: .; J: TRBJ2-1; length: 17; D: TRBD1; V: TRBV18; DNA: TGTGCCAGCTCACCACCGAGCCCGGGACAGGGGTCCAATGAGCAGTTCTTC; CDR3: CASSPPSPGQGSNEQFF
size: .; J: TRBJ1-1; length: 13; D: .; V: TRBV27; DNA: TGTGCCAGCAGTCCCCAACAGGAAACTGAAGCTTTCTTT; CDR3: CASSPQQETEAFF
size: .; J: TRBJ2-7; length: 13; D: .; V: TRBV28; DNA: TGTGCCAGCAGTCCCACGGTGCTTGTTGTGCAGTACTTC; CDR3: CASSPTVLVVQYF
size: .; J: TRBJ2-6; length: 14; D: .; V: TRBV30; DNA: TGTGCCTGGAGTAGACTCTCTGGGGCCAACGTCCTGACTTTC; CDR3: CAWSRLSGANVLTF
size: .; J: TRBJ2-5; length: 15; D: TRBD1; V: TRBV5-5; DNA: TGTGCCAGCAGCTTTGGGACAGGGGTCCAAGAGACCCAGTACTTC; CDR3: CASSFGTGVQETQYF
size: .; J: TRBJ1-5; length: 14; D: .; V: TRBV28; DNA: TGTGCCAGCAGTGGTTCGGGTGGCAATCAGCCCCAGCATTTT; CDR3: CASSGSGGNQPQHF
size: .; J: TRBJ2-7; length: 15; D: TRBD1; V: TRBV5-1; DNA: TGCGCCAGCAGCTTGGCAGGGGGCCGCTCCTACGAGCAGTACTTC; CDR3: CASSLAGGRSYEQYF
size: .; J: TRBJ2-5; length: 15; D: .; V: TRBV7-3; DNA: TGTGCCAGCAGTAGGGTTCCCGGGAGCCAGGAGACCCAGTACTTC; CDR3: CASSRVPGSQETQYF
size: .; J: TRBJ1-1; length: 14; D: .; V: TRBV13; DNA: TGTGCCAGCAGCTTACACGCTCTGAACACTGAAGCTTTCTTT; CDR3: CASSLHALNTEAFF
size: .; J: TRBJ2-1; length: 13; D: .; V: TRBV18; DNA: TGTGCCAGCTCCACTACGAGGGACAATGAGCAGTTCTTC; CDR3: CASSTTRDNEQFF
size: .; J: TRBJ2-7; length: 14; D: .; V: TRBV7-2; DNA: TGTGCCAGCAGCTTAGCGGGGGGACGGTACGAGCAGTACTTC; CDR3: CASSLAGGRYEQYF